This T cell receptor beta chain was captured by sequencing in a study of MAIT cells during Salmonella Paratyphi A infection (dated by TCRdb to about 2017). Turning to the overall study: A single dose of 1-5x10^3 CFU of S. Paratyphi A strain NVGH308 was ingested by adult volunteers aged 18 to 60. Ciprofloxacin 500 mg twice daily for 14 days, starting at diagnosis, was given to diagnosed volunteers. The investigation overall reported the following: More expansion or contraction among the top five MAIT clonotypes was shown in diagnosed volunteers than in healthy controls (roughly 0.56 versus 0.12), suggesting infection-driven repertoire reshaping. The availability of volunteer samples limited the sample sizes, but these sizes were considered adequate to detect differences between groups. A significant decrease in the space occupied by over-represented MAIT clonotypes was found from baseline to mid-infection (approximately 0.17 to 0.10), whereas no significant post-infection difference was found. MAIT cell TRBV usage was oligoclonal with a preference for TRBV20 and TRBV6, and infection did not appear to change this usage.

The cysteine opens and the phenylalanine closes a CDR3 of 15 amino acids. Here the CDR3 DNA is all that survives: 45 bases in frame from base 1. Looking up the germline V gene (reference sequence) yields CDR1 DFQATT and CDR2 SNEGSKA. V is trimmed back by 6 bases and J by 8 bases, and the junction contains 13 bases that no gene match accounts for. This clonotype is judged medium-sized (0.01 to 0.1%). Its recognized antigen is unknown. No quality values exist for individual bases; no much larger clone is one base distant. The time point label on this specimen signifies: after infection, following antibiotic treatment. MAIT cells, defined as Valpha7.2+ CD161+ T cells, were identified and sorted by flow cytometry. Over time, circulating MAIT cell TCRbeta repertoires were profiled in roughly six volunteers who came down with enteric fever following controlled oral challenge with live Salmonella Paratyphi A. Each diagnosed volunteer contributed MAIT cell samples at pre-infection, mid-infection and post-infection timepoints. Enteric fever was diagnosed on the basis of Paratyphi A bacteremia and/or persistent fever above 38 degrees C lasting more than 12 hours. Diagnosis of infection in challenged volunteers occurred between day 4 and day 7 after challenge. Between roughly 5,000 and 11,000 MAIT cells per sample were sorted directly into RNAqueous-Micro lysis buffer for RNA extraction. Lymphoprep gradient centrifugation was used to isolate peripheral blood mononuclear cells from blood samples and leukocyte cones. A BD FACSAria Fusion or BD FACSAria III sorter was used for cell sorting.

The receptor library was made with 5' RACE. Two rounds of PCR with Phusion High-Fidelity polymerase amplified TCRbeta, with sample-specific barcodes added in the primers. Template-switch cDNA synthesis with SMARTScribe reverse transcriptase and a TRBC-specific primer was used to generate TCRbeta libraries. After barcoding, samples were pooled and then prepared using the NEBNext Ultra DNA Library Prep Kit for Illumina. Sequencing of libraries was performed on an Illumina MiSeq with the MiSeq reagent kit v2, 300 cycles. The original methods were these. Jemultiplexer demultiplexed the reads by barcode, and MiTCR with default parameters aligned the reads. Non-functional sequences were filtered out with VDJtools, and clonotypes were defined by amino acid sequence, with frequencies based on assigned sequence reads. In the clonal space homeostasis analysis, clonotypes were grouped by frequency into over-represented (0.05-1), large, medium and small bins. TCRdb ran its own pipeline on the public reads, namely fastp trimming at Q25 and MiXCR clone calling, and kept in-frame beta chains. Each record represents a unique CDR3 protein, reported with the most common genes and DNA among its rows. TCRdb's processing, not the authors' own work, is the source of the V and J calls. This sample is represented by 740 or so distinct CDR3 sequences; approximately 18% of them were singletons. Of the sample, less than 50% is held by the ten largest clones.

The starting material was MAIT cells from blood, obtained at the last sampling point of the challenge study. The sequence was obtained from a person between 18 and 70 years old who was deliberately infected with Salmonella Paratyphi A in a paratyphoid fever challenge study. This chain joins TRBV20-1 to TRBJ2-1; TRBD2 matches 10 bases in the middle. The CDR3 protein is CSATYQAGGPDEQFF. In nucleotide form, the sequence is TGCAGTGCAACCTATCAAGCGGGGGGGCCCGATGAGCAGTTCTTC.